Following are 28 T cell receptor beta chains from one sample sequenced in a study of STAT5B mutations in CD4+ large granular lymphocyte leukemia. Repertoires were generated with immunoSEQ multiplex PCR, while TCRdb's copy carries only in-frame clones and drops some. The sample includes 30,000 to 40,000 clones, roughly 71% of them seen just once. The sequencing input was CD4+ T cells from blood buffy coats. The source of these receptors is a human donor in good health.

The chain links TRBV4-2 to TRBJ2-2; D possibly corresponds to TRBD2 (5 bases). From germline, CDR1 is LGHNA and CDR2 YNFKEQ. The V end lost 0 bases, the J end lost 5 bases, and 13 bases lay between the germline ends. The CDR3 extends over 16 amino acids. CDR3 sequence: CASSQEAVSVTGELFF. The CDR3 DNA reads TGTGCCAGCAGCCAAGAAGCTGTTAGCGTAACCGGGGAGCTGTTTTTT.

The chain recombines TRBV6-5 with TRBJ1-4; 11 bases fit TRBD1. The V gene's germline CDR1 is MNHEY and CDR2 SVGAGI. Unmatched junction bases numbered 5, after V lost 6 bases and J lost 8 bases. This CDR3 is built from 14 residues. CDR3 in amino acids: CASSRTGGIEKLFF. CDR3 nucleotide sequence: TGTGCCAGCAGCCGGACAGGGGGCATCGAAAAACTGTTTTTT.

The CDR3 sequence: CASSDWASFGQYF. DNA of the CDR3: TGTGCCAGCAGTGATTGGGCCAGCTTTGGGCAGTACTTC. The gene calls are TRBV6-4 and TRBJ2-7; D uncertain. Germline V gene lookup returns CDR1 MRHNA and CDR2 SNTAGT. CDR3 length equals 13 residues. The V gene lost 3 bases and the J gene lost 9 bases, with 15 bases spanning the gap.

The J gene is TRBJ2-7, the V gene TRBV7-9, with D possibly being TRBD1 (6 bases). Deletions cut 8 bases from V and 6 bases from J, with 14 bases between. Per the germline V gene, CDR1 is SEHNR and CDR2 is FQNEAQ (reference sequence). CDR3 size: 12 residues. The CDR3 DNA follows: TGTGCCAGCGTGGGGCAGGGGAGCGAGCAGTACTTC. Protein: CASVGQGSEQYF.

The V gene is TRBV18, the J gene TRBJ2-5; TRBD2 might be the D (5 bases). Per the germline V gene, CDR1 is KGHSH and CDR2 is LQKENI. The CDR3 is made up of 14 amino acids. V lost 3 bases and J 2 bases, leaving 10 bases between the germline ends. The CDR3 protein is CASSPSRAQETQYF. As DNA, the CDR3 is TGTGCCAGCTCACCCTCGAGGGCTCAAGAGACCCAGTACTTC.

The chain employs TRBV6-5 and TRBJ1-6; D not resolved. Germline loops: CDR1 MNHEY, CDR2 SVGAGI. The CDR3 runs 14 residues. Trimming removed 4 bases at V and 7 bases at J, with 11 bases between. Here the CDR3 reads CASSSTRSNSPLHF. The CDR3, as DNA: TGTGCCAGCAGTTCCACCCGTTCCAATTCACCCCTCCACTTT.

The V gene is TRBV5-4, the J gene TRBJ2-7; the D gene is possibly TRBD1 (6 bases). CDR3 size: 14 residues. Trimming pared 1 base from V and 4 bases from J, leaving 12 bases between. Germline V CDR1 and CDR2: SGHNT, YYREEE (reference sequence). CDR3 sequence reads: CASSLNRALYEQYF. Written as DNA, the CDR3 is TGTGCCAGCAGCTTGAACAGGGCCCTTTACGAGCAGTACTTC.

The chain carries TRBV7-9 and TRBJ2-7; 9 bases line up with TRBD2. The CDR3 length is 17 residues. Germline loops: CDR1 SEHNR, CDR2 FQNEAQ (reference sequence). V lost 0 bases, J lost 5 bases, and 11 bases stayed unmatched. The CDR3 DNA reads TGTGCCAGCAGCTTAGCGTATAGCGGGGGCCAAGCCAACGAGCAGTACTTC. This gives the protein CASSLAYSGGQANEQYF.

This clone was observed a handful of times. The rearrangement links TRBV5-5 to TRBJ1-2; a weak D match, TRBD1 (5 bases). With 4 bases removed from V and 5 bases from J, the gap between germline ends came to 15 bases. The CDR3 totals 14 residues. CDR1 is SGHKS, CDR2 YYEKEE, per germline (reference sequence). CDR3 sequence (DNA): TGTGCCAGCAGCCCGACGCCGGGGGGATATGGCTACACCTTC. It specifies CASSPTPGGYGYTF.

CDR3 loop: CASSLDLWGEQFF. CDR3 coding DNA: TGTGCCAGCAGCTTGGACCTTTGGGGGGAGCAGTTCTTC. V and J are TRBV7-2 and TRBJ2-1; D tentatively fits TRBD1 or TRBD2 (5 bases each). CDR3 length equals 13 residues. Trimming removed 3 bases from V and 10 bases from J, with 13 bases in between. In germline, CDR1 is SGHTA, CDR2 FQGNSA.

This clone has only one observation. V gene TRBV7-2 combines with J gene TRBJ1-2, with D possibly matching TRBD1 (5 bases). Per germline, CDR1 SGHTA and CDR2 FQGNSA. The CDR3 has 19 residues. The V and J ends lost 4 bases and 0 bases respectively, with 24 bases between them. In DNA form, the CDR3 reads TGTGCCAGCAGCTCCCGGGCTCCAGGGATTTGGGGAGCTAACTATGGCTACACCTTC. It codes for CASSSRAPGIWGANYGYTF.

The chain carries TRBV5-1 and TRBJ2-6; no reliable D call. V lost 6 bases, J lost 2 bases, and 9 bases lay in between. Germline CDR1 SGHRS, CDR2 YFSETQ. The CDR3 has 14 residues. For the CDR3, the DNA is TGCGCCAGCACCACGTCAACTGGGGCCAACGTCCTGACTTTC. This codes for CASTTSTGANVLTF.

The chain couples TRBV4-2 to TRBJ1-5, with D possibly being TRBD1 (5 bases). V was clipped by 3 bases and J by 4 bases, with 16 bases between them. Germline CDR1 and CDR2: LGHNA and YNFKEQ. This CDR3 has 16 residues. The DNA for the CDR3 is TGTGCCAGCAGCCATCGATTAGGGACGGAAAATCAGCCCCAGCATTTT. It encodes CASSHRLGTENQPQHF.

This chain connects TRBV25-1 to TRBJ1-2; no firm D call. The V end was cut by 2 bases, the J end by 5 bases, with 15 bases between. Looked up from germline, CDR1 is MGHDK and CDR2 is SYGVNS. This CDR3 region has 15 residues. CDR3 in amino acids: CASSETQLPVYGYTF. CDR3 DNA: TGTGCCAGCAGTGAAACCCAACTCCCGGTGTATGGCTACACCTTC.

The V gene is TRBV30, the J gene TRBJ1-1; TRBD1 agrees at 8 bases. After removal of 4 bases from V and 1 base from J, the junction contained 2 bases not matched to a gene. The V gene's germline CDR1 is GTSNPN and CDR2 SVGIG (reference sequence). The CDR3 spans 13 residues. The CDR3 DNA reads TGTGCCTGGACTCAGGGGGCGAACACTGAAGCTTTCTTT. This translates into CAWTQGANTEAFF.

Worth noting for this clone: Relative to the germline gene, one junction end is altered; a read error may explain this. The rearrangement joins TRBV5-4 to TRBJ1-2; D gene unclear. The CDR3 sequence is 11 residues long. Germline V CDR1 and CDR2: SGHNT, YYREEE (reference sequence). The CDR3 loop is CASSLNSGYTF. In DNA, the CDR3 is TGTGCCAGCAGCTTGAACTCTGGCTACACCTTC.

The rearrangement links TRBV6-1 to TRBJ2-7; D is possibly TRBD1 or TRBD2 (5 bases each). The CDR3 runs 15 residues. Germline values: CDR1 MNHNS, CDR2 SASEGT. Trimming removed 5 bases from V and 0 bases from J, with 14 bases in between. CDR3: CASSRGTTHSYEQYF. The CDR3 DNA reads TGTGCCAGCAGTCGTGGGACCACTCACTCCTACGAGCAGTACTTC.

This chain joins TRBV30 and TRBJ1-1; weak D call: TRBD1 (6 bases). This CDR3 spans 14 amino acids. CDR1 GTSNPN and CDR2 SVGIG come from the germline V gene (reference sequence). Trimming shortened V by 4 bases and J by 0 bases, and 12 bases separated the two germline ends. CDR3: CAWNQGTVNTEAFF. As DNA, the CDR3 is TGTGCCTGGAATCAGGGGACGGTGAACACTGAAGCTTTCTTT. The variable domain in full, completed from reference TRBV30 and TRBJ1-1, reads SQTIHQWPATLVQPVGSPLSLECTVEGTSNPNLYWYRQAAGRGLQLLFYSVGIGQISSEVPQNLSASRPQDRQFILSSKKLLLSDSGFYLCAWNQGTVNTEAFFGQGTRLTVV.

The chain combines TRBV5-4 with TRBJ2-2; 9 positions match TRBD1. Germline V CDR1 and CDR2: SGHNT, YYREEE (reference sequence). The CDR3 has 15 amino acids. The ends lost 4 bases at V and 1 base at J; junction bases unmatched: 2. The CDR3 DNA is TGTGCCAGCAGCCCGGGACAGGGGAACACCGGGGAGCTGTTTTTT. This sequence encodes CASSPGQGNTGELFF. The full variable domain, in which reference TRBV5-4 and TRBJ2-2 provide the parts outside the CDR3, is ETGVTQSPTHLIKTRGQQVTLRCSSQSGHNTVSWYQQALGQGPQFIFQYYREEENGRGNFPPRFSGLQFPNYSSELNVNALELDDSALYLCASSPGQGNTGELFFGEGSRLTVL.

V usage is TRBV7-2 and J usage is TRBJ2-1; the match to TRBD2 covers 8 bases. Germline V gene data show CDR1 as SGHTA and CDR2 as FQGNSA. Trimming at V came to 1 base and at J to 15 bases, leaving 17 bases not matched to a gene. This CDR3 is 16 amino acids long. CDR3 sequence (DNA): TGTGCCAGCAGCTTAGTCTTTTCCCCTGGCGGGGGGACCCCGTTCTTC. Residues: CASSLVFSPGGGTPFF.

In this sample, this clone turned up a few times. The chain carries TRBV2 and TRBJ2-3; a weak D match, TRBD1 (5 bases). CDR3 length: 15 residues. CDR1 and CDR2 (germline): SNHLY, FYNNEI. V was shortened by 2 bases and J by 3 bases, with 12 bases between the two germline ends. The DNA of the CDR3 is TGTGCCAGCAGTGAATCGGGCAGGGTGACAGATACGCAGTATTTT. Translation: CASSESGRVTDTQYF. Full variable domain (missing parts from reference TRBV2 and TRBJ2-3): EPEVTQTPSHQVTQMGQEVILRCVPISNHLYFYWYRQILGQKVEFLVSFYNNEISEKSEIFDDQFSVERPDGSNFTLKIRSTKLEDSAMYFCASSESGRVTDTQYFGPGTRLTVL.

This rearrangement joins TRBV2 to TRBJ1-6; D is uncertain. Germline V lookup: CDR1 SNHLY, CDR2 FYNNEI. The V gene lost 7 bases and the J gene lost 8 bases, with 15 bases spanning the gap. The CDR3 runs to 14 residues. The CDR3 protein is CASNLEARYSPLHF. In DNA form, the CDR3 reads TGTGCCAGCAACCTAGAAGCGAGGTATTCACCCCTCCACTTT. The whole variable domain, filled in from reference TRBV2 and TRBJ1-6, reads EPEVTQTPSHQVTQMGQEVILRCVPISNHLYFYWYRQILGQKVEFLVSFYNNEISEKSEIFDDQFSVERPDGSNFTLKIRSTKLEDSAMYFCASNLEARYSPLHFGNGTRLTVT.

This sequence joins TRBV5-8 and TRBJ2-3; D perhaps matches TRBD1 (6 bases). This CDR3 comprises 15 residues. The V and J ends lost 2 bases and 0 bases respectively, with 10 bases between them. Germline V gene lookup returns CDR1 SGHTS and CDR2 YDEGEE. The CDR3 coding sequence is TGTGCCAGCAGCTTCAACAGGGAAAGCACAGATACGCAGTATTTT. Residues: CASSFNRESTDTQYF. Based on the CDR3 plus reference TRBV5-8 and TRBJ2-3, the full variable domain is EAGVTQSPTHLIKTRGQQATLRCSPISGHTSVYWYQQALGLGLQFLLWYDEGEERNRGNFPPRFSGRQFPNYSSELNVNALELEDSALYLCASSFNRESTDTQYFGPGTRLTVL.

CDR3 protein: CASSPVGTSGGEETQYF. The CDR3 DNA reads TGCGCCAGCAGCCCGGTTGGGACTAGCGGGGGGGAAGAGACCCAGTACTTC. The chain has TRBV5-1 and TRBJ2-5, with TRBD2 matching 16 bases. CDR1 and CDR2 (germline): SGHRS, YFSETQ. This CDR3 is 17 amino acids long. The J segment lost 3 bases and the V segment lost 4 bases, leaving 6 bases of the junction unmatched. Full variable domain (remainder filled in from reference TRBV5-1 and TRBJ2-5): KAGVTQTPRYLIKTRGQQVTLSCSPISGHRSVSWYQQTPGQGLQFLFEYFSETQRNKGNFPGRFSGRQFSNSRSEMNVSTLELGDSALYLCASSPVGTSGGEETQYFGPGTRLLVL.

The rearrangement uses TRBV19 and TRBJ2-7, with 8 bases aligning to TRBD1. CDR3 length equals 14 residues. J was trimmed by 3 bases and V by 5 bases; bases with no gene match: 6. CDR1 and CDR2 (germline): LNHDA, SQIVND (reference sequence). As DNA, the CDR3 is TGTGCCAGTAGTCCGGGACAGGACCGCTACGAGCAGTACTTC. Its translation: CASSPGQDRYEQYF.

The chain uses TRBV7-9 and TRBJ1-1; possibly TRBD1 for D (6 bases). Germline CDR1 is SEHNR and CDR2 is FQNEAQ (reference sequence). Trimming shortened V by 5 bases and J by 3 bases, and 16 bases separated the two germline ends. The CDR3 has 15 amino acids. CDR3 protein: CASSLGGGVYTEAFF. CDR3 DNA: TGTGCCAGCAGCCTAGGGGGGGGAGTGTACACTGAAGCTTTCTTT.

The chain links TRBV2 to TRBJ1-2; perhaps TRBD1 as D (5 bases). Germline V gives CDR1 SNHLY, CDR2 FYNNEI. The CDR3 runs to 13 residues. Trimming pared 5 bases from V and 1 base from J, leaving 8 bases between. The chain's CDR3 is CASSRGNNYGYTF. CDR3 DNA: TGTGCCAGCAGTCGGGGCAATAACTATGGCTACACCTTC.

CDR3 amino acids: CASSEGGAAKNIQYF. CDR3 nucleotides: TGTGCCAGCAGTGAAGGTGGGGCGGCCAAAAACATTCAGTACTTC. This chain connects TRBV25-1 to TRBJ2-4; weak D call: TRBD1 (5 bases). V lost 2 bases and J lost 1, with 9 bases in between. The CDR3 consists of 15 residues. CDR1 and CDR2 from the germline V gene are MGHDK and SYGVNS.